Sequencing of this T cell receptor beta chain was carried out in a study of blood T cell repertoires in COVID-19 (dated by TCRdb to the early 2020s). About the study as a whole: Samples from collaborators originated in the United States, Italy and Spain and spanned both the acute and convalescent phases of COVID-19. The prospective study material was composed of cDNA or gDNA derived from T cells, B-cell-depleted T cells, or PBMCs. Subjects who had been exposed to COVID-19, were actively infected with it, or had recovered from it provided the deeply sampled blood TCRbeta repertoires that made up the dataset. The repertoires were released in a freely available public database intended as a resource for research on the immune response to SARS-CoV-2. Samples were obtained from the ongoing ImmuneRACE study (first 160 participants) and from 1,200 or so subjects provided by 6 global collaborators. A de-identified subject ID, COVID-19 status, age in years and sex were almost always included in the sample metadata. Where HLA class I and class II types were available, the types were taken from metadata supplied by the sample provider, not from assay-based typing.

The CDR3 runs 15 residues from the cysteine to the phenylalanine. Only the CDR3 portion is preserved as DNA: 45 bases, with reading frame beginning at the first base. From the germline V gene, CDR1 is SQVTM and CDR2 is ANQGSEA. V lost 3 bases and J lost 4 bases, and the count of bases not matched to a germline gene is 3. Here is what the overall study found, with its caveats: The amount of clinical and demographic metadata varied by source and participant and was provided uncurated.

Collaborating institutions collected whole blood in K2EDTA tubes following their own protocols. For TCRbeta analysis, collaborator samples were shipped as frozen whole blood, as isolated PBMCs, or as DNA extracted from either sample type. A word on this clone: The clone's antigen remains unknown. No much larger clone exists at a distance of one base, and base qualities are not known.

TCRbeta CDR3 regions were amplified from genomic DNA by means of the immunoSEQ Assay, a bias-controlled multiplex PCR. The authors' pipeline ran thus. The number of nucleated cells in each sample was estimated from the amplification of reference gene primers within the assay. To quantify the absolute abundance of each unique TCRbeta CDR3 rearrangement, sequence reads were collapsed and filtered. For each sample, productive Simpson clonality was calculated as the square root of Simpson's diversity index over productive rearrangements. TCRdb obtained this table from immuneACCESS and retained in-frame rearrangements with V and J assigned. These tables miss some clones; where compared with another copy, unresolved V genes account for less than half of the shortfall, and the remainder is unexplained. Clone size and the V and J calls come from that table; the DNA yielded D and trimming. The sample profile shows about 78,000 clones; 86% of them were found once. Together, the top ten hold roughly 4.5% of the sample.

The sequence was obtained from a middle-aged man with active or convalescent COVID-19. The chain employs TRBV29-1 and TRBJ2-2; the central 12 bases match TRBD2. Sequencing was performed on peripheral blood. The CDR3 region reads CSVERLAGATGELFF. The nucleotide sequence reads TGCAGCGTTGAGCGACTAGCGGGGGCCACCGGGGAGCTGTTTTTT.